The 14 T cell receptor beta chains in this list originate from one sample, sequenced in a study of human T cells and chemical hapten exposure. Researchers extracted total RNA from unfractionated whole blood. TCRdb itself ran the 5' RACE reads through MiXCR, one entry per CDR3 protein. The profile shows tens of thousands of distinct CDR3 sequences, 7% to 8% of them singletons. Receptors originate from a male donor in good health.

This clonotype has a count of ten or more. J is TRBJ2-7 and V is TRBV20-1, with 8 bases that match TRBD2. Germline values: CDR1 DFQATT, CDR2 SNEGSKA (reference sequence). CDR3 length: 16 amino acids. V was pared by 0 bases and J by 2 bases, with 9 bases of the junction left unmatched. The CDR3 is CSARDPLGTRPYEQYF. The CDR3 DNA reads TGCAGTGCTAGAGATCCCCTCGGGACTAGACCCTACGAGCAGTACTTC.

This clonotype was recorded at least ten times. V usage is TRBV7-2 and J usage is TRBJ2-5, with TRBD1 as a possible D gene (6 bases). From germline, CDR1 is SGHTA and CDR2 FQGNSA. Trimming removed 4 bases at V and 4 bases at J, with 10 bases between. The CDR3 runs 13 residues. The CDR3 sequence: CASSYGQSETQYF. Here the CDR3 DNA reads TGTGCCAGCAGCTACGGACAGTCAGAGACCCAGTACTTC.

This clonotype was detected only a few times. The CDR3 DNA sequence: TGCAGCGTTGGTCAGGACCTTAATTCACCCCTCCACTTT. It is translated as CSVGQDLNSPLHF. J is TRBJ1-6 and V is TRBV29-1; D gene unclear. V was cut by 4 bases and J by 6 bases, with 10 bases left in between. The germline CDR1 and CDR2 sequences are SQVTM and ANQGSEA. This CDR3 has 13 amino acids.

As regards this clonotype: One end of the junction does not line up with germline, which may come from a read error. This CDR3 reads CASSLVGQIYGQYF. The CDR3 bases are TGTGCCAGCAGTTTGGTGGGACAGATCTACGGGCAGTACTTC. The gene calls are TRBV7-2 and TRBJ2-7, with 7 bases identical to TRBD1. CDR1 is SGHTA, CDR2 FQGNSA, per germline. This CDR3 comprises 14 residues. Based on the CDR3 plus reference TRBV7-2 and TRBJ2-7, the full variable domain is GAGVSQSPSNKVTEKGKDVELRCDPISGHTALYWYRQSLGQGLEFLIYFQGNSAPDKSGLPSDRFSAERTGGSVSTLTIQRTQQEDSAVYLCASSLVGQIYGQYFGPGTRLTVT.

The sample holds a few counts of this clonotype. The gene calls are TRBV6-1 and TRBJ1-5, with a weak D call TRBD1 (6 bases). The CDR3 is 14 residues long. Germline lookup yields CDR1 MNHNS and CDR2 SASEGT. Trimming took 5 bases from V and 7 from J, leaving 15 bases between them. The CDR3 DNA reads TGTGCCAGCAGTCCAGGGGTGGAAGAACAGCCCCAGCATTTT. This codes for CASSPGVEEQPQHF.

This clonotype came up a few times. This chain joins TRBV5-1 and TRBJ2-7; D may be TRBD2 (5 bases). The CDR3 totals 16 residues. Trimming stripped 3 bases from V and 3 bases from J, with 19 bases between. The germline V gene encodes CDR1 SGHRS and CDR2 YFSETQ. DNA for the CDR3: TGCGCCAGCAGCTCCATCGGGATAGAGGGTTACTACGAGCAGTACTTC. Translating it yields CASSSIGIEGYYEQYF.

This clonotype turned up a few times. This chain uses TRBV2 with TRBJ2-1; D gene uncertain. The CDR3 loop spans 14 amino acids. In germline, CDR1 is SNHLY, CDR2 FYNNEI. Trimming shortened V by 3 bases and J by 7 bases, and 13 bases separated the two germline ends. CDR3 coding DNA: TGTGCCAGCAGTGAGGGAAGTTCTGGGAATGAGCAGTTCTTC. Translation: CASSEGSSGNEQFF.

This clonotype has a handful of counts. The chain joins TRBV7-2 to TRBJ1-1; D is unclear. V was trimmed by 2 bases and J by 7 bases, leaving 14 bases between them. Per the germline V gene, CDR1 is SGHTA and CDR2 is FQGNSA. CDR3 length equals 14 residues. The CDR3 coding sequence is TGTGCCAGCAGCTTAAATGCGGGGAACGGTGAAGCTTTCTTT. This encodes CASSLNAGNGEAFF.

There are many counts of this clonotype. J is TRBJ1-5 and V is TRBV2, with a weak D call TRBD1 (5 bases). V was cut by 6 bases and J by 0 bases, with 6 bases left in between. The CDR3 has 13 amino acids. Germline assignment: CDR1 SNHLY and CDR2 FYNNEI. The DNA for the CDR3 is TGTGCCAGCAGGGGGGATAGCAATCAGCCCCAGCATTTT. Translation: CASRGDSNQPQHF.

This clonotype appeared many times. The chain carries TRBV25-1 and TRBJ1-3; TRBD1 aligns across 7 bases. The V segment lost 3 bases and the J segment 2 bases; nucleotides outside the gene matches: 7. Per the germline V gene, CDR1 is MGHDK and CDR2 is SYGVNS. The CDR3 is 16 amino acids. This chain's CDR3 is CASSEWTGGTGNTIYF. CDR3 nucleotides: TGTGCCAGCAGTGAGTGGACAGGAGGAACTGGAAACACCATATATTTT.

This clonotype was detected a few times. This rearrangement joins TRBV29-1 to TRBJ2-1, with D perhaps TRBD1 or TRBD2 (5 bases each). Germline CDR1 and CDR2: SQVTM and ANQGSEA. This CDR3 has 15 amino acids. The ends were cut back, 0 bases at V and 6 bases at J, with 15 bases in the middle. The CDR3 is CSVEDLRGSGNEQFF. In DNA, the CDR3 is TGCAGCGTTGAAGATCTGAGGGGTAGTGGCAATGAGCAGTTCTTC.

V usage is TRBV7-8 and J usage is TRBJ1-4; TRBD1 might be the D (6 bases). Per the germline V gene, CDR1 is SGHVS and CDR2 is FQNEAQ. The CDR3 covers 16 residues. V dropped 5 bases and J dropped 0 bases, with 13 bases sitting between them. Here the CDR3 reads CASSPRGIATNEKLFF. The CDR3 coding sequence is TGTGCCAGCAGCCCTAGGGGGATTGCAACTAATGAAAAACTGTTTTTT.

The chain carries TRBV3-1 and TRBJ2-7; D is possibly TRBD1 or TRBD2 (6 bases each). V was clipped by 4 bases and J by 1 base, with 20 bases between them. Germline loops: CDR1 LGHDT, CDR2 YNNKEL (reference sequence). The CDR3 runs 17 residues. CDR3 sequence: CASSPTIWGAGSYEQYF. The CDR3 nucleotides are TGTGCCAGCAGCCCGACGATATGGGGGGCGGGATCCTACGAGCAGTACTTC.

The chain carries TRBV7-2 and TRBJ2-3, with 15 bases identical to TRBD2. CDR3 length: 17 amino acids. Germline assignment: CDR1 SGHTA and CDR2 FQGNSA. Trimming at V came to 1 base and at J to 5 bases, leaving 4 bases not matched to a gene. CDR3 in amino acids: CASSLGRTSGGEDTQYF. The CDR3 DNA sequence: TGTGCCAGCAGCTTAGGAAGGACTAGCGGGGGGGAAGATACGCAGTATTTT. The variable domain in full, with the rest retrieved from reference TRBV7-2 and TRBJ2-3, is GAGVSQSPSNKVTEKGKDVELRCDPISGHTALYWYRQSLGQGLEFLIYFQGNSAPDKSGLPSDRFSAERTGGSVSTLTIQRTQQEDSAVYLCASSLGRTSGGEDTQYFGPGTRLTVL.